The table lists the clone carrying this TCR beta chain with a few counts. Its antigen is undetermined. The sample is drawn from a study of CD8 T cells in ankylosing spondylitis. J lost 4 bases, V lost 5 bases, and 6 bases had no gene match. CDR3 length: 14 residues. Germline-derived CDR1 and CDR2 are SGHNT and YENEEA. General study findings and limits: Reactive arthritis synovial fluid and blood previously showed some of these motif variants.

Quantitative 5'-RACE was performed with molecular barcodes, and it yielded the TCR beta libraries. TCRdb recomputed calls from the 5' RACE reads with MiXCR, one row per CDR3 protein. The sample includes some 300,000 distinct CDR3 sequences, roughly 20% of them seen just once. The sample consisted of blood, either unsorted or a sorted T cell fraction (not recorded which). This receptor was obtained from a female donor with ankylosing spondylitis or in good health (not recorded which). This chain links TRBV11-3 with TRBJ2-3, with 7 bases aligning to TRBD2. The CDR3 sequence: CASSGRDYPDTQYF. DNA of the CDR3: TGTGCCAGCAGCGGGCGGGACTACCCAGATACGCAGTATTTT.